The entry below gives a single T cell receptor beta chain sequence along with its context. No antigen is known for it. The sample originates from a study of T-cell memory formation after mild COVID-19. In TCRdb, the 5' RACE reads were re-called with MiXCR into one record per CDR3 protein. Among 90,000 to 120,000 distinct CDR3 sequences listed, roughly 14% were seen once. Study observations and caveats: Clones contracting over day 15 to 85 were CD4/CD8 balanced, with later expanders leaning CD4+.

Sequenced material: PBMCs or a T cell subset sorted from them (not recorded which). The sequence was obtained from a young man who had mild COVID-19 (a few samples of this study predate the infection). Cell type and time point are not known.

CDR3 sequence: CSVEGGSHGYTF. The CDR3 bases are TGCAGTGTCGAGGGGGGGAGCCATGGCTACACCTTC. The chain links TRBV20-1 to TRBJ1-2; weak D call: TRBD1 (6 bases). In germline, CDR1 is DFQATT, CDR2 SNEGSKA (reference sequence). Between the trimmed V and J ends, which lost 7 bases and 6 bases, there was a span of 15 bases. CDR3 length equals 12 residues.